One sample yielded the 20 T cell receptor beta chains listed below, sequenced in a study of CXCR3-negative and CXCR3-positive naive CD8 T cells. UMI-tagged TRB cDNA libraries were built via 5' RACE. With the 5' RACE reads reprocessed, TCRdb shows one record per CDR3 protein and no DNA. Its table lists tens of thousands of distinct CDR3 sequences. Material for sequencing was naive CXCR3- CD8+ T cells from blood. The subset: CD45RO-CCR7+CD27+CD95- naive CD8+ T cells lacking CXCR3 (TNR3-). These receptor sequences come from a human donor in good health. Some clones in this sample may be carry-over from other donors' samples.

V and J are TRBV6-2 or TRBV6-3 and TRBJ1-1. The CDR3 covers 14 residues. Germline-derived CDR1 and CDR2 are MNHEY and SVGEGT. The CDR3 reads CASNEYGPDTEAFF.

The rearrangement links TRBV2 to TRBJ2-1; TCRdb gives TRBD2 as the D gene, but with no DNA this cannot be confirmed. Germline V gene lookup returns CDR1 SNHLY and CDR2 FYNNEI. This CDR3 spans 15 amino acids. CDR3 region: CASSFGINPHNEQFF.

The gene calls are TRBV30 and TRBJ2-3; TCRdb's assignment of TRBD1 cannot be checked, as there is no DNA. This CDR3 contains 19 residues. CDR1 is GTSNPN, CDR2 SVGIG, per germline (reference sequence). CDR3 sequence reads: CAWSVLGQGQGVGTDTQYF.

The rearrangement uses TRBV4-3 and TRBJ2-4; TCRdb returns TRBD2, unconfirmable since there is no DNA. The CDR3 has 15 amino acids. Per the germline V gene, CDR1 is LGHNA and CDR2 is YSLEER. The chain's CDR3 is CASSYELAPKNIQYF.

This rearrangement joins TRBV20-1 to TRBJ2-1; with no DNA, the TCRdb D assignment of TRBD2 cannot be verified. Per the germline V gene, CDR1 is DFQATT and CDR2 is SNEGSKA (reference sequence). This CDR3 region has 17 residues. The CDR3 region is CSARDPLLAGGYNEQFF.

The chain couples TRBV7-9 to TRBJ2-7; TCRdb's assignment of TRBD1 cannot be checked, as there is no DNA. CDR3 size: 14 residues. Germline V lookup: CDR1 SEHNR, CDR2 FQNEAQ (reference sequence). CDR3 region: CASSLEDRDHEQYF.

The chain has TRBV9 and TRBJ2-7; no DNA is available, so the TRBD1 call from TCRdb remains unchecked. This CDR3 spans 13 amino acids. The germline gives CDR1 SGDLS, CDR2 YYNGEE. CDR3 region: CASSGQGNHEQYF.

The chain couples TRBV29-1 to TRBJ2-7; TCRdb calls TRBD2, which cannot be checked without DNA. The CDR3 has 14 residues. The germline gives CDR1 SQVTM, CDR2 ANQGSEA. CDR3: CSVEGGAGSYEQYF.

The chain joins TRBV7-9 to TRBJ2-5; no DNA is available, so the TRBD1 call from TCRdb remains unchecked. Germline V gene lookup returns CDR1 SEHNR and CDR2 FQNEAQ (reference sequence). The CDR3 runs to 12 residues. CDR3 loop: CASSLDSGDQYF.

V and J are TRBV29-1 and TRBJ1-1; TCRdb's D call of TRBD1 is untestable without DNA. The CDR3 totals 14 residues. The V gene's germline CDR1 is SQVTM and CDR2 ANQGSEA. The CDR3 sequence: CSVLGQGLNTEAFF.

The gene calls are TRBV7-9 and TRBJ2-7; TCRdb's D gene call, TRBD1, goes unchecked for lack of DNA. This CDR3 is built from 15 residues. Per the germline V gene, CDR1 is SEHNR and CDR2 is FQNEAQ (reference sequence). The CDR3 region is CASSLGQGVIYEQYF.

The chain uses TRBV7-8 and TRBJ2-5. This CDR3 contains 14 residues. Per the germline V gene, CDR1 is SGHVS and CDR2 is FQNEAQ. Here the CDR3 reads CASGDTVYQETQYF.

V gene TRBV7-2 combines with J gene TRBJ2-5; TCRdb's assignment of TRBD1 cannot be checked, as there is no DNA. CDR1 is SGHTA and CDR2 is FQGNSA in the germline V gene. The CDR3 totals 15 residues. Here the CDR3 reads CASSLASPGGETQYF.

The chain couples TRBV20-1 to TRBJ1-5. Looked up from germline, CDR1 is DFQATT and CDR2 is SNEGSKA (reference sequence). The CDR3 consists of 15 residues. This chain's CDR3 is CSARGGVGGNQPQHF.

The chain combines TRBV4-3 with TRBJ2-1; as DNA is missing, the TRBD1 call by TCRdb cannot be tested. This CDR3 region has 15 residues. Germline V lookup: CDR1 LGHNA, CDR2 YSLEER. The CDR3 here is CASSQVAQGANEQFF.

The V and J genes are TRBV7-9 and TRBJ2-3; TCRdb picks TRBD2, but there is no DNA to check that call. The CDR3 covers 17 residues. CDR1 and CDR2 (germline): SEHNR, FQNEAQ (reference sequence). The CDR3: CASSSGSGGSSTDTQYF.

The CDR3 sequence is CASSQERNLLGIYGYTF. V gene TRBV3-1 combines with J gene TRBJ1-2. Looked up from germline, CDR1 is LGHDT and CDR2 is YNNKEL (reference sequence). The length of the CDR3 is 17 residues.

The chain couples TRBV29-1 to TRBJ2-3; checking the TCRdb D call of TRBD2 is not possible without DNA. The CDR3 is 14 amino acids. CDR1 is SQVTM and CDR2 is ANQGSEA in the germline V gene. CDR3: CSVESGLIADTQYF.

The chain's CDR3 is CASSEGVPGDFINSGANVLTF. This chain links TRBV2 with TRBJ2-6. Germline V gene lookup returns CDR1 SNHLY and CDR2 FYNNEI. The CDR3 loop spans 21 amino acids.

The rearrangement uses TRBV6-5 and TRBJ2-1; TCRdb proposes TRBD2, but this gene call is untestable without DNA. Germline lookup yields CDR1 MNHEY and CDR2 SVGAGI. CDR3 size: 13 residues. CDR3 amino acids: CASSPGPTNEQFF.